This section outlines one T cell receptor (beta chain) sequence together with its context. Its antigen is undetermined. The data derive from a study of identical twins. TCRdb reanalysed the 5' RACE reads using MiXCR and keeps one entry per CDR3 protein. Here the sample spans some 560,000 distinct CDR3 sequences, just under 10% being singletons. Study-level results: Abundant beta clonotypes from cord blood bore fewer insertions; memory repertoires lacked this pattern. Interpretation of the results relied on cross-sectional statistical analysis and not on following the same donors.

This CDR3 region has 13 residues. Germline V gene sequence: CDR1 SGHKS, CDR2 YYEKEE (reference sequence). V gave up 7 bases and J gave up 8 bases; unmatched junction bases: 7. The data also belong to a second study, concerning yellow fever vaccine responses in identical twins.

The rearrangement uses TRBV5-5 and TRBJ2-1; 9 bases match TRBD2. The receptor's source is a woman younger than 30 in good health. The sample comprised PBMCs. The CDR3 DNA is TGTGCCAGCCCCGGCGGGAGGGCCTATGAGCAGTTCTTC. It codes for CASPGGRAYEQFF.